This TCR beta chain was captured by sequencing in a study of shared clonotypes between healthy human individuals. In the CD4+ fraction, cells were divided into CD45RA+ naive and CD45RA-negative memory subsets. The germline V gene has CDR1 SGHTA and CDR2 FQGNSA. CDR3 length equals 12 residues. V shed 5 bases and J shed 6 bases, with 8 bases lying between them. Original methodology: ImmunoSEQ supplied junction-only sequences lacking quality scores, so filtering was different. The table came from immunoSEQ multiplex PCR; TCRdb's copy has only in-frame clones and leaves some out. The V and J calls and clone size are taken from that table; D and trimming were inferred from the DNA. The table has roughly 1 million clones, around 74% seen once. Worth noting for this clone: Its antigen is currently unknown.

Study observations and caveats: Clonotype sharing levels among donors were expected to vary with sequencing depth.

This chain links TRBV7-2 with TRBJ1-5; D is uncertain. The source is a man aged 18 to 29 in good health. The material sequenced was memory CD4+ T cells sorted from blood. Subset: CD45RA-negative fraction. This CDR3 is CASSRHSQPQHF. The CDR3 DNA reads as TGTGCCAGCAGCCGCCATAGTCAGCCCCAGCATTTT.